These T cell receptor beta chains were read from a single sample in a study of T cells expressing NK-cell markers. One entry per CDR3 protein, without DNA, is what TCRdb gives after re-calling the 5' RACE reads. The sample holds 200,000 to 300,000 distinct CDR3 sequences. The sample comprised blood T cells: a sorted CD56 or NKG2C T cell subset, CD4+ or CD8+ T cells, or bulk PBMC T cells (not recorded which). Receptors originate from a woman aged 18 to 75 in good health. The CDR3 runs from the conserved cysteine through the conserved F or W.

J,V,CDR3
TRBJ1-1,TRBV30,CAWTGGITEAFF
TRBJ2-3,TRBV7-8,CASSATSGTTDTQYF
TRBJ1-1,TRBV27,CASSLYPQGNTEAFF
TRBJ2-5,TRBV20-1,CSARDSRIETQYF
TRBJ2-2,TRBV4-3,CASSQESSGVQTNTGELFF
TRBJ2-5,TRBV20-1,CSGGAGTGEETQYF
TRBJ1-1,TRBV5-1,CASSLLTGNTEAFF
TRBJ1-1,TRBV5-6,CASGTGPNTEAFF
TRBJ2-3,TRBV9,CASSVDATSGRPDTQYF
TRBJ2-3,TRBV10-3,CAISEGQGGTQYF
TRBJ2-5,TRBV4-3,CASSHDLGRETQYF
TRBJ2-7,TRBV20-1,CSALAGLYEQYF
TRBJ2-3,TRBV20-1,CSARRGSTSPRPDTQYF
TRBJ1-4,TRBV7-2,CASSLTGREEEKLFF
TRBJ2-1,TRBV7-2,CASSLTLGAGNEQFF
TRBJ2-7,TRBV28,CASTSSYEQYF
TRBJ1-1,TRBV19,CASRRFLLGGGPKREDTEAFF
TRBJ2-3,TRBV6-1,CASSRNRGGAPDTQYF
TRBJ2-4,TRBV9,CASSVAGTPRLYF
TRBJ2-1,TRBV28,CASRPSGSPNEQFF
TRBJ2-1,TRBV20-1,CSARGGGKGDEQFF
TRBJ2-2,TRBV24-1,CATSEQDGTGELFF
TRBJ2-1,TRBV29-1,CSVVRLAGGGEQFF
TRBJ2-2,TRBV7-2,CASSSNTGELFF
TRBJ2-3,TRBV12-3/TRBV12-4,CASRSRGDTQYF
TRBJ2-6,TRBV11-1,CASSLAYKPGQGAEANVLTF
TRBJ2-2,TRBV20-1,CSAPGDLATGELFF
TRBJ2-3,TRBV7-9,CASSLPPGTDFTDTQYF
TRBJ2-1,TRBV25-1,CASSEWEGGTYNEQFF
TRBJ1-1,TRBV5-1,CASSPGIGLEAFF
TRBJ2-3,TRBV20-1,CSAPPADSQLLADTQYF
TRBJ2-2,TRBV6-1,CASRGQVANTGELFF
TRBJ2-3,TRBV7-2,CASSLVSRGGLDTQYF
TRBJ1-6,TRBV2,CASSARGSYNSPLHF
TRBJ2-4,TRBV7-8,CASSPTGIAKNIQYF
TRBJ1-5,TRBV12-3/TRBV12-4,CASSFGTGNQPQHF
TRBJ1-1,TRBV29-1,CSSRDRGNTEAFF
TRBJ1-6,TRBV5-1,CASSLERDGSYNSPLHF
TRBJ2-2,TRBV7-2,CASSLEARAGELFF
TRBJ2-7,TRBV20-1,CSAPPRLAGANHEQYF
TRBJ2-1,TRBV27,CASSRGSSYNEQFF
TRBJ2-3,TRBV14,CASSQTDRADTQYF
TRBJ2-6,TRBV20-1,CSAGGSGKPGANVLTF
TRBJ2-5,TRBV7-9,CASRDPTGGRETQYF
TRBJ1-2,TRBV3-1,CASSVGGGATNYGYTF
TRBJ1-1,TRBV4-3,CASSQDPAYTEAFF
TRBJ1-4,TRBV11-2,CASSLRRAATNEKLFF
TRBJ1-5,TRBV20-1,CSARDLRPNQPQHF
TRBJ1-5,TRBV24-1,CATSGKGSGNQPQHF
TRBJ1-2,TRBV20-1,CSARVLGGYTF
TRBJ2-2,TRBV19,CASSPATGGLTGELFF
TRBJ2-1,TRBV20-1,CSAREGLAGRREQFF
TRBJ2-2,TRBV4-3,CASSQQGPGELFF
TRBJ2-7,TRBV20-1,CSGGFFYEQYF
TRBJ2-3,TRBV7-2,CASSLGVGITDTQYF
TRBJ2-5,TRBV11-2,CASSPLKRGKYQETQYF
TRBJ1-1,TRBV5-1,CASSLVASLNTEAFF